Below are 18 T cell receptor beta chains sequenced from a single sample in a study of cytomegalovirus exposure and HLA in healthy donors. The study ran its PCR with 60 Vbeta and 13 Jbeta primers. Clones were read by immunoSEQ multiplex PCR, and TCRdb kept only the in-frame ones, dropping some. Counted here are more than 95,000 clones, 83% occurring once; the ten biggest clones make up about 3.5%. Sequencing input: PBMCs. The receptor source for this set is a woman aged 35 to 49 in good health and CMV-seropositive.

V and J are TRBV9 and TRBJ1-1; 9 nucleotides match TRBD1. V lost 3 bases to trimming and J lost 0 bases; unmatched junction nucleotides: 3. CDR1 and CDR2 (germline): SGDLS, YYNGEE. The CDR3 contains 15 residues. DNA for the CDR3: TGTGCCAGCAGCGGGGGACAGGGAATGAACACTGAAGCTTTCTTT. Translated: CASSGGQGMNTEAFF. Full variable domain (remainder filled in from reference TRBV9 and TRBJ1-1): DSGVTQTPKHLITATGQRVTLRCSPRSGDLSVYWYQQSLDQGLQFLIQYYNGEERAKGNILERFSAQQFPDLHSELNLSSLELGDSALYFCASSGGQGMNTEAFFGQGTRLTVV.

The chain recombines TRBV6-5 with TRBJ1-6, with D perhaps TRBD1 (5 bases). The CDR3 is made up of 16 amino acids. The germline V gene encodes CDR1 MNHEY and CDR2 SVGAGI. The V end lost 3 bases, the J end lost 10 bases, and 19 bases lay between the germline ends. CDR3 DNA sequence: TGTGCCAGCAGTTATGCTATCGCGGGGCACGGGTCACCCCTCCACTTT. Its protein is CASSYAIAGHGSPLHF.

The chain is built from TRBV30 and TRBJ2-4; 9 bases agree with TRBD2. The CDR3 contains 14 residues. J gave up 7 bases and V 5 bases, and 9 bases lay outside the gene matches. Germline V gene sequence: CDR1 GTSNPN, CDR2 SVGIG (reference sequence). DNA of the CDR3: TGTGCCTGGGGTAAGGGACTAGCAGCCAACATTCAGTACTTC. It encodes CAWGKGLAANIQYF.

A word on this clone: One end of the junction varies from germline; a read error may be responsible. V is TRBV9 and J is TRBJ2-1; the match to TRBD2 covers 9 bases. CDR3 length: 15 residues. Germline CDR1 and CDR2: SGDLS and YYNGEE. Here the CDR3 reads CASSVATSLAGRLVF. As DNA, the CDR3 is TGTGCCAGCAGCGTAGCTACGTCGCTAGCGGGACGCCTGGTCTTC.

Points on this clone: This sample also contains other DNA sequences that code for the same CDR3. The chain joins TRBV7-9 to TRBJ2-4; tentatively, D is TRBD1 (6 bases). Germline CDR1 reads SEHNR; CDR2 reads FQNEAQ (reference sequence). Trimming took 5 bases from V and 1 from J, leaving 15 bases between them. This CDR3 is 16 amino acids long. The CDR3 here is CASSPTPGVAKNIQYF. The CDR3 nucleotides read TGTGCCAGCAGCCCAACACCAGGGGTTGCCAAAAACATTCAGTACTTC. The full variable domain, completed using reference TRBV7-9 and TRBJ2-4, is DTGVSQNPRHKITKRGQNVTFRCDPISEHNRLYWYRQTLGQGPEFLTYFQNEAQLEKSRLLSDRFSAERPKGSFSTLEIQRTEQGDSAMYLCASSPTPGVAKNIQYFGAGTRLSVL.

CDR3 DNA sequence: TGTGCCAGCAGCTTAGTGGGCAGGCCAGGGAATGAGCAGTTCTTC. Translation: CASSLVGRPGNEQFF. The rearrangement links TRBV7-8 to TRBJ2-1; D may be TRBD1 (5 bases). Germline CDR1 reads SGHVS; CDR2 reads FQNEAQ. Deletions cut 1 base from V and 7 bases from J, with 14 bases between. CDR3 length: 15 residues.

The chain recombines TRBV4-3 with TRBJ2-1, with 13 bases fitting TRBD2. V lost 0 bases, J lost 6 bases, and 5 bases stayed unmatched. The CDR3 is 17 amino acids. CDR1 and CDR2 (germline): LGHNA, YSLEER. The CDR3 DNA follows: TGCGCCAGCAGCCAAGATGGGACTAGCGGGAACAGCAATGAGCAGTTCTTC. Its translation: CASSQDGTSGNSNEQFF.

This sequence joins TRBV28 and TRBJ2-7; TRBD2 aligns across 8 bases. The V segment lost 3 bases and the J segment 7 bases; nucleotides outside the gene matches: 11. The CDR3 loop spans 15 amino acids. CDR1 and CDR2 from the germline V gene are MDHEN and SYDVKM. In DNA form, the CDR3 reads TGTGCCAGCAGTTTTTTTGGTGGACTAGCTTGGGAGCAGTACTTC. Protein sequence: CASSFFGGLAWEQYF.

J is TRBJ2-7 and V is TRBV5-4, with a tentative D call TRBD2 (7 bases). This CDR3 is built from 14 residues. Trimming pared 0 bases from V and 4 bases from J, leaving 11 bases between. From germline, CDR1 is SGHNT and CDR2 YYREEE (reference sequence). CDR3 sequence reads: CASSLGGGGYEQYF. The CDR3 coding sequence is TGTGCCAGCAGCTTGGGGGGAGGGGGGTACGAGCAGTACTTC. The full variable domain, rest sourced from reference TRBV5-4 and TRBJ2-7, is ETGVTQSPTHLIKTRGQQVTLRCSSQSGHNTVSWYQQALGQGPQFIFQYYREEENGRGNFPPRFSGLQFPNYSSELNVNALELDDSALYLCASSLGGGGYEQYFGPGTRLTVT.

CDR3 DNA sequence: TGTGCCAGCAGCCGGAGGGTCGACAATGAGCAGTTCTTC. Its translation: CASSRRVDNEQFF. The chain employs TRBV7-3 and TRBJ2-1; possible D gene TRBD2, 6 bases. CDR3 length: 13 residues. Germline CDR1 reads SGHTA; CDR2 reads FQGTGA. V shed 5 bases and J shed 5 bases, with 10 bases lying between them.

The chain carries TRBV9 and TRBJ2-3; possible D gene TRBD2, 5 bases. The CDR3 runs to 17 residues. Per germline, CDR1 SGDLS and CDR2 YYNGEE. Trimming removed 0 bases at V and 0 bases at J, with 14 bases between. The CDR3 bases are TGTGCCAGCAGCGTAGGAGGGTCAGCGACTAGCACAGATACGCAGTATTTT. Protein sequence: CASSVGGSATSTDTQYF.

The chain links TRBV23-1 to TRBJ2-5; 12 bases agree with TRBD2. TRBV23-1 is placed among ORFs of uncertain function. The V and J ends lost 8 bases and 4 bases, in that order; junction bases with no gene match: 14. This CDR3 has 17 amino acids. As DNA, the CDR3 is TGCGCCAGCCCCCGACTAGCGGGAGCTGAGAGTGGAGAGACCCAGTACTTC. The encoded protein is CASPRLAGAESGETQYF.

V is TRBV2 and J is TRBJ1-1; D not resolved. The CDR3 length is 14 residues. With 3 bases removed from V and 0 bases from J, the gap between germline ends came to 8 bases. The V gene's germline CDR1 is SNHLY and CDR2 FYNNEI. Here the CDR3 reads CASSEAAMNTEAFF. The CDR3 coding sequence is TGTGCCAGCAGTGAGGCGGCTATGAACACTGAAGCTTTCTTT. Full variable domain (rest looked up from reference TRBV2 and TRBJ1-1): EPEVTQTPSHQVTQMGQEVILRCVPISNHLYFYWYRQILGQKVEFLVSFYNNEISEKSEIFDDQFSVERPDGSNFTLKIRSTKLEDSAMYFCASSEAAMNTEAFFGQGTRLTVV.

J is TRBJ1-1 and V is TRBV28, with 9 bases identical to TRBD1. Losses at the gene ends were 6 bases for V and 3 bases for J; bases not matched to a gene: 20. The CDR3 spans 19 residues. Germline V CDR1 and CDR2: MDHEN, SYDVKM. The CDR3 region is CASRRPPGTGRKVDTEAFF. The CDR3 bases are TGTGCCAGCAGACGACCTCCCGGGACAGGGCGCAAGGTGGACACTGAAGCTTTCTTT.

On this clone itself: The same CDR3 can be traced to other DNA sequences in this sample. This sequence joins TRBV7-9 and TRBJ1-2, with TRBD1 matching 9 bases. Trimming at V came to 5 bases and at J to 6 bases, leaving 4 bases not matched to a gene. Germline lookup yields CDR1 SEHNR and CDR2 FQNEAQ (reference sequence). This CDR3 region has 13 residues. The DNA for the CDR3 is TGTGCCAGCAGCCCGGGACAGGGCCATGGCTACACCTTC. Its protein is CASSPGQGHGYTF.

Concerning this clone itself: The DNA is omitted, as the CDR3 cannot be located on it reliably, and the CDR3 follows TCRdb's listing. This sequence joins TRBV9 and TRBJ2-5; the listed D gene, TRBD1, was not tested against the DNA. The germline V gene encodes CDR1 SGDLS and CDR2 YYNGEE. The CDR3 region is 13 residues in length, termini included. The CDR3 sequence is CASSVGKGTGLYF.

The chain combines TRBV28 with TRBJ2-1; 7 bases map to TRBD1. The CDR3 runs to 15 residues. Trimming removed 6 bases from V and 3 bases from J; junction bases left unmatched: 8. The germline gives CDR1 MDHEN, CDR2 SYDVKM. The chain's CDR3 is CASRTTGKIYNEQFF. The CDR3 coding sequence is TGTGCCAGCAGAACGACAGGGAAAATCTACAATGAGCAGTTCTTC.

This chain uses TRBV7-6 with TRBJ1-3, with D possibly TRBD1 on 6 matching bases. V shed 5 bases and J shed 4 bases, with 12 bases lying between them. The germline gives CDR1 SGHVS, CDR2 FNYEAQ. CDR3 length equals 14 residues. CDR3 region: CASSLNRAGNTIYF. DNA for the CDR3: TGTGCCAGCAGCCTGAACAGGGCCGGAAACACCATATATTTT.